The sample holds a few counts of the clone carrying this T cell receptor (beta chain). Its antigen is unknown. This entry comes from a study of beta chain features in type 1 diabetes. General study findings and limits: Individuals with type 1 diabetes displayed fewer insertions and more deletions at VDJ junctions. Moderate but significant shortening of TCRB CDR3s was recorded in all four CD4+ subsets from Type 1 diabetes patients.

Investigators reverse transcribed all isolated RNA, so they sequenced expressed TCRB transcripts. Naive, central memory and regulatory T cell samples averaged roughly 4 million reads. Sequenced by immunoSEQ multiplex PCR; TCRdb stores in-frame clones only, minus some. The data show some 640,000 clones, with around an eighth seen just once and less than 0.04% held by the top ten. V lost 4 bases to trimming and J lost 3 bases, with 13 bases between them. The CDR3 is 14 amino acids. Looked up from germline, CDR1 is SGHRS and CDR2 is YFSETQ. The collection from each donor was one heparinised blood draw averaging about 116 mL. Cells sorted by CD45RO/CCR7/CD25/CD127/CD95/CD27 comprised CD4+ naive, central memory, regulatory and stem cell-like memory cells.

The V gene is TRBV5-1, the J gene TRBJ1-1; TRBD1 is a possible D gene (5 bases). This TCR came from a young man with type 1 diabetes. Sequencing input: naive CD4+ T cells from blood. The chain's CDR3 is CASSGSGGHTEAFF. DNA for the CDR3: TGCGCCAGCAGCGGCTCCGGGGGACACACTGAAGCTTTCTTT.